The rows below give T cell receptor beta chains drawn from one sample of a study of T-cell reconstitution after alpha-beta-depleted transplantation in children. TCRdb used MiXCR to reprocess the PCR reads, holding one entry per CDR3 protein. The sample lists roughly 70,000 distinct CDR3 sequences; 4.9% were seen once. Specimen: PBMCs, mostly from graft donor cells, collected 180 days after TCRalphabeta/CD19-depleted stem cell transplant. These receptors were taken from a boy under two years old who had a stem cell transplant for acute myeloid leukemia, so the T cells may come from the graft donor. Both conserved end residues are part of each CDR3. Fields, in order: V gene, D gene, CDR3 protein. D genes are given only for firm matches.

TRBV20-1 . CSAPDLPGNYGYTF
TRBV2 . CASRRDRGHLNTGELFF
TRBV7-9 . CASSLASEYTEAFF
TRBV5-8 . CASSLRQVPNTQYF
TRBV5-1 TRBD1 CASSSGGTEAFF
TRBV28 TRBD1 CASSSTLTGPGAGANVLTF
TRBV6-5 TRBD1 CASSRGSSTTNEKLFF
TRBV20-1 . CSAPLGRNTEAFF
TRBV6-1 TRBD1 CASSSGTGAYNEQFF
TRBV20-1 . CSATFLTGAAYEQYF
TRBV29-1 . CSVARGEMNTEAFF
TRBV12-3/TRBV12-4 . CASTNDGRGWNTEAFF
TRBV5-1 TRBD2 CASSLLADHNEQFF
TRBV5-1 . CASSLAVMNTEAFF
TRBV11-2 . CASSLGLPQAISNYGYTF
TRBV5-5 . CASRWKGINQPQHF
TRBV20-1 . CSARDLKDGDTRAYGYTF
TRBV12-3/TRBV12-4 . CASSTQVREQFF
TRBV20-1 TRBD2 CSATGLAPMQTQYF
TRBV27 TRBD2 CASSRGGSETQYF
TRBV7-8 TRBD1 CASSLWAGGATGELFF
TRBV20-1 . CSARRGSSGNTIYF
TRBV7-8 . CASSQNILAKNIQYF
TRBV28 . CASMRAAGETQYF
TRBV12-3/TRBV12-4 . CASTTSGPTNEKLFF
TRBV7-9 TRBD2 CASTRAGVFNTGELFF
TRBV11-2 . CASSKTDSLGETQYF
TRBV12-3/TRBV12-4 TRBD2 CASTRTSGLHEQFF
TRBV5-1 . CASSFEGETQYF
TRBV10-2 . CASKGGELFF
TRBV19 . CASRAGRGDNTDTQYF
TRBV20-1 TRBD1 CSARDGRQGTRDTQYF
TRBV7-9 . CASSFLARPALNEKLFF
TRBV4-3 . CASSLSTGQPQHF
TRBV4-1 . CASSQVSVTTSGNTIYF
TRBV5-1 . CASSEGPLSTDTQYF
TRBV3-1 TRBD2 CASSKESGGDTQYF
TRBV29-1 TRBD1 CSVDAQGNGYTF
TRBV18 . CASSPGREFAFF
TRBV4-3 TRBD1 CASSQDWTGTGEETQYF
TRBV4-1 TRBD2 CASSQGTSGGRGELFF
TRBV4-1 . CASSLDQSRSYSYNEQFF
TRBV19 . CASSISRLNQPQHF
TRBV20-1 TRBD2 CCARATSGGPNTGELFF
TRBV5-1 . CASSLGEAYGYTF
TRBV11-2 . CASSLDEAASTDTQYF
TRBV12-3/TRBV12-4 . CASRLQGRRGNEQFF
TRBV4-2 . CASSPETGTLTGELFF
TRBV5-1 TRBD1 CASSLTTGVTGNTIYF
TRBV12-3/TRBV12-4 . CASTLSTDTQYF
TRBV20-1 TRBD2 CSARDLAGGLSLTGELFF
TRBV5-1 . CASSRGDTSSYEQYF
TRBV10-3 TRBD2 CAIARLAGLRNNEQFF
TRBV29-1 TRBD2 CSVHPFLAGANNEQFF
TRBV19 . CASNTGGTTQYF
TRBV5-6 . CASSLVGGVSPLHF
TRBV28 TRBD2 CASSLGAGGRTQYF
TRBV9 . CASSSKQGANTEAFF
TRBV12-3/TRBV12-4 TRBD2 CASSLLAGGPWEQFF
TRBV24-1 . CATSDLPGSYNEQFF